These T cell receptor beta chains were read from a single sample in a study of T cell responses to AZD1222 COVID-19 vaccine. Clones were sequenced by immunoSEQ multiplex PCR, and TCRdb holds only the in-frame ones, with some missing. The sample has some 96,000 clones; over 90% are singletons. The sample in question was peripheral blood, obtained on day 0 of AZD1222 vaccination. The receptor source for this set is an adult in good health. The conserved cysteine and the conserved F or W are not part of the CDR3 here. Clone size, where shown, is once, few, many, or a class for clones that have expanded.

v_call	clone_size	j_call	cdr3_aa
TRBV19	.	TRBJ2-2	ASSSQSSGKNTGELF
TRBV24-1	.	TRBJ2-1	ATSDLPIAGFSYNEQF
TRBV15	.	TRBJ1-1	ATSGFRNTEAF
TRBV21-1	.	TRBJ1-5	ASSSDRKGYFGQPQH
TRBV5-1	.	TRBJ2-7	ASSYRGAPYEQY
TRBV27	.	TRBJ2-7	ASITPGGREQY
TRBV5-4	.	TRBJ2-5	ASSLPSAQETQY
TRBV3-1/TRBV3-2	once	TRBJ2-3	ASSQVPGLARKSTDTQY
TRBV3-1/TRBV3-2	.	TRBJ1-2	ASSQRGGGYT
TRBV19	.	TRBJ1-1	ASSLGINTEAF
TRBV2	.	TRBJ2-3	ASRDLRGRGTDTQY